Listed below are T cell receptor beta chains from one sample, sequenced in a study of T cells in Graves' hyperthyroidism and ophthalmopathy. TCRdb re-analysed the multiplex PCR reads in MiXCR, keeping a single row per CDR3 protein. This sample has about 270,000 distinct CDR3 sequences; less than 30% occur once, and the top ten carry over 25%. Sequencing was carried out using blood. The receptors here all came from a man aged 40-50 years with Graves' hyperthyroidism that later progressed to Graves' ophthalmopathy. Both conserved end residues are part of each CDR3. The D gene is left open where the match is weak. Clone sizes are given selectively: once, few, many, or a class where the clone is expanded.

CASSSSVPGVSGANVLTF | TGTGCCAGCAGCTCCTCCGTCCCGGGCGTCTCTGGGGCCAACGTCCTGACTTTC | TRBJ2-6 | many | - | TRBV7-3
CSAMGQDYGYTF | TGCAGTGCTATGGGCCAGGACTATGGCTACACCTTC | TRBJ1-2 | many | - | TRBV20-1
CASSWTGSGITIYF | TGTGCCAGCAGTTGGACGGGCTCTGGAATCACCATATATTTT | TRBJ1-3 | many | - | TRBV6-5
CASSYRTSGVSYEQYF | TGTGCCAGCAGTTATCGGACTAGCGGGGTCTCCTACGAGCAGTACTTC | TRBJ2-7 | - | TRBD2 | TRBV6-2/TRBV6-3
CACLRGVPTEAFF | TGTGCCTGTCTGAGGGGGGTACCCACTGAAGCTTTCTTT | TRBJ1-1 | many | - | TRBV6-5
CATSGMRGTAAYEQYF | TGTGCCACCAGCGGAATGCGCGGGACAGCGGCGTACGAGCAGTACTTC | TRBJ2-7 | many | - | TRBV15
CASSLGKSGANVLTF | TGCGCCAGCAGCTTGGGGAAATCTGGGGCCAACGTCCTGACTTTC | TRBJ2-6 | many | - | TRBV5-1
CASSYRDRIVSNQPQHF | TGTGCCAGCAGTTACCGGGACAGGATCGTTAGCAATCAGCCCCAGCATTTT | TRBJ1-5 | - | TRBD1 | TRBV6-5
CASMSLGQGHLYEQYF | TGTGCCAGCATGAGTCTCGGACAGGGCCACCTCTACGAGCAGTACTTC | TRBJ2-7 | many | TRBD1 | TRBV2
CASSPGQGAWTEAFF | TGTGCCAGCAGCCCCGGACAGGGGGCTTGGACTGAAGCTTTCTTT | TRBJ1-1 | - | TRBD1 | TRBV13
CASSQSTGWNTEAFF | TGTGCCAGCAGCCAATCGACAGGGTGGAACACTGAAGCTTTCTTT | TRBJ1-1 | many | TRBD1 | TRBV16
CASSSPTGLMNTEAFF | TGTGCCAGCAGTTCCCCGACAGGCCTCATGAACACTGAAGCTTTCTTT | TRBJ1-1 | once | - | TRBV28
CASSLEGRLYEQYF | TGTGCCAGCAGCTTAGAGGGCAGACTCTACGAGCAGTACTTC | TRBJ2-7 | many | - | TRBV11-1
CASSPPGLYEQYF | TGTGCCAGCAGTCCACCGGGGCTCTACGAGCAGTACTTC | TRBJ2-7 | many | - | TRBV28
CASRRQGALRREQYF | TGTGCCAGCAGGAGACAGGGGGCGCTAAGGCGCGAGCAGTACTTC | TRBJ2-7 | few | TRBD1 | TRBV27
CASSRNTGYEQYF | TGTGCCAGTAGTCGAAATACAGGATACGAGCAGTACTTC | TRBJ2-7 | many | - | TRBV19
CASAPSLRASGIYEQYF | TGTGCTAGTGCCCCTTCCCTCCGGGCTAGCGGGATCTACGAGCAGTACTTC | TRBJ2-7 | many | TRBD2 | TRBV12-5
CASSLEEYTEAFF | TGTGCCAGCAGCTTAGAAGAATACACTGAAGCTTTCTTT | TRBJ1-1 | many | - | TRBV11-2
CASSQGRTSGRGYEQYF | TGTGCCAGCAGCCAAGGGAGGACTAGCGGGAGAGGGTACGAGCAGTACTTC | TRBJ2-7 | many | TRBD2 | TRBV4-2
CSALTSGGLYEQYF | TGCAGTGCCCTGACTAGCGGAGGACTCTACGAGCAGTACTTC | TRBJ2-7 | many | TRBD2 | TRBV20-1
CASSLYPGQAIYEQYF | TGTGCCAGCAGCTTATATCCGGGACAGGCCATCTACGAGCAGTACTTC | TRBJ2-7 | many | TRBD1 | TRBV7-3
CASSLGGVPSWNTEAFF | TGTGCCAGCAGCTTGGGGGGGGTTCCCTCCTGGAACACTGAAGCTTTCTTT | TRBJ1-1 | - | - | TRBV11-2
CASSIRGQETQYF | TGTGCCAGTAGTATAAGGGGCCAAGAGACCCAGTACTTC | TRBJ2-5 | many | - | TRBV19
CASSPDRAGASNYGYTF | TGTGCCAGCTCACCAGATCGGGCAGGGGCATCTAACTATGGCTACACCTTC | TRBJ1-2 | few | - | TRBV18
CASSPTRTYEQYF | TGTGCCAGCAGCCCTACAAGGACCTACGAGCAGTACTTC | TRBJ2-7 | few | - | TRBV7-2
CASREPPAEAFF | TGTGCCAGCAGAGAACCCCCCGCTGAAGCTTTCTTT | TRBJ1-1 | many | - | TRBV6-4
CSASPDREDQPQHF | TGCAGTGCTTCGCCGGACAGGGAGGATCAGCCCCAGCATTTT | TRBJ1-5 | - | TRBD1 | TRBV20-1
CASSLVAVEAFF | TGTGCCAGCAGTTTAGTCGCAGTTGAAGCTTTCTTT | TRBJ1-1 | - | - | TRBV12-3/TRBV12-4
CASSSGTGGVGSQETQYF | TGTGCCAGCAGTTCTGGGACAGGGGGTGTGGGAAGTCAAGAGACCCAGTACTTC | TRBJ2-5 | many | TRBD1 | TRBV12-3/TRBV12-4
CASSFLAEKYF | TGTGCCAGCAGTTTCTTAGCTGAGAAATACTTC | TRBJ2-7 | many | - | TRBV6-5
CASRRDTSDTQYF | TGTGCCAGCAGACGGGACACTTCAGATACGCAGTATTTT | TRBJ2-3 | few | - | TRBV6-2/TRBV6-3
CATSRGAAGITDTQYF | TGTGCCACCAGCAGAGGGGCAGCGGGAATAACAGATACGCAGTATTTT | TRBJ2-3 | many | TRBD2 | TRBV15
CASSLQRGPQGAQYF | TGTGCCAGCAGTCTCCAACGGGGACCACAAGGGGCCCAGTACTTC | TRBJ2-5 | - | - | TRBV2
CASKYQAGVETGELFF | TGCGCCAGCAAGTATCAAGCGGGAGTTGAGACCGGGGAGCTGTTTTTT | TRBJ2-2 | many | TRBD2 | TRBV5-1
CASSEGGDTQYF | TGCGCCAGCAGTGAAGGGGGAGATACGCAGTATTTT | TRBJ2-3 | many | - | TRBV10-2
CASSYSPLSEQYF | TGTGCCAGCAGTTACTCGCCCCTGAGCGAGCAGTACTTC | TRBJ2-7 | many | - | TRBV6-5
CASSLTGTRGRETQYF | TGTGCCAGCAGTCTTACCGGGACTAGAGGGCGAGAGACCCAGTACTTC | TRBJ2-5 | many | TRBD2 | TRBV7-2
CASSFGVLAAETQYF | TGTGCCAGCAGCTTCGGGGTTCTAGCAGCTGAGACCCAGTACTTC | TRBJ2-5 | many | - | TRBV13
CSVVAQETQYF | TGCAGCGTTGTAGCTCAAGAGACCCAGTACTTC | TRBJ2-5 | many | - | TRBV29-1
CSAPPDGTDYNYGYTF | TGCAGTGCTCCCCCGGATGGGACAGATTATAACTATGGCTACACCTTC | TRBJ1-2 | - | TRBD1 | TRBV20-1
CAIGTRNSGANVLTF | TGTGCCATCGGGACGAGGAACTCTGGGGCCAACGTCCTGACTTTC | TRBJ2-6 | few | - | TRBV19
CASSYASDTEAFF | TGTGCCAGCAGTTACGCTTCCGACACTGAAGCTTTCTTT | TRBJ1-1 | many | - | TRBV6-5
CASSRHDRGLNTEAFF | TGTGCCAGCAGCCGCCATGACAGGGGGCTGAACACTGAAGCTTTCTTT | TRBJ1-1 | - | TRBD1 | TRBV14
CATQAVNTGELFF | TGTGCCACCCAGGCGGTGAACACCGGGGAGCTGTTTTTT | TRBJ2-2 | many | - | TRBV24-1
CASSFSLGLAEYEQYF | TGTGCCAGCAGCTTCTCATTGGGACTAGCGGAATACGAGCAGTACTTC | TRBJ2-7 | many | TRBD2 | TRBV27
CASSQDRGRAFF | TGTGCCAGCAGCCAAGATCGGGGACGAGCTTTCTTT | TRBJ1-1 | many | - | TRBV3-1
CASSLGLGWNTGELFF | TGTGCCAGCAGCTTAGGACTCGGTTGGAACACCGGGGAGCTGTTTTTT | TRBJ2-2 | many | - | TRBV7-3
CASPRGDEAYEQYF | TGTGCCAGTCCACGTGGGGATGAGGCCTACGAGCAGTACTTC | TRBJ2-7 | - | - | TRBV27
CSASDRVGETQYF | TGCAGTGCTTCGGACAGGGTGGGAGAGACCCAGTACTTC | TRBJ2-5 | many | TRBD1 | TRBV20-1
CSVDAGAGELFF | TGCAGCGTTGACGCGGGGGCCGGGGAGCTGTTTTTT | TRBJ2-2 | many | TRBD2 | TRBV29-1
CASSLNPSYEQYF | TGTGCCAGCAGTTTGAATCCCTCCTACGAGCAGTACTTC | TRBJ2-7 | - | - | TRBV12-3/TRBV12-4
CASSPRQGFSYEQYF | TGTGCCAGCAGTCCCCGACAGGGTTTCTCCTACGAGCAGTACTTC | TRBJ2-7 | medium-sized | TRBD1 | TRBV12-3/TRBV12-4